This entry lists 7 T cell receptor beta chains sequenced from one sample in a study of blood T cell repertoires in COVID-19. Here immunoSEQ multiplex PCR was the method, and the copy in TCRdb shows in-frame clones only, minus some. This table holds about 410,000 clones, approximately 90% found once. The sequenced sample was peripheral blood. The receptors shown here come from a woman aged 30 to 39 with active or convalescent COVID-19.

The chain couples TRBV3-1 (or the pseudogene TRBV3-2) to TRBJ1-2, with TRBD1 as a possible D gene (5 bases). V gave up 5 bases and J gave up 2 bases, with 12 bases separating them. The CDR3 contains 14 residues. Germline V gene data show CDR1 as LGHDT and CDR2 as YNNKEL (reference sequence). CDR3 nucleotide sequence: TGTGCCAGCAGCATTTCAGGGTCGAACTATGGCTACACCTTC. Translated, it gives CASSISGSNYGYTF.

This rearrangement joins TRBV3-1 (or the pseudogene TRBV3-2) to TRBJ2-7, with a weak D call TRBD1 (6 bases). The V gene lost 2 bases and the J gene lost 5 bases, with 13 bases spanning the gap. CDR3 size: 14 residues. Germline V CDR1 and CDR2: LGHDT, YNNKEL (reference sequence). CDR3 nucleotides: TGTGCCAGCAGCCAACAGGGGTCAATCCACGAGCAGTACTTC. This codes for CASSQQGSIHEQYF.

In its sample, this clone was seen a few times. CDR3 coding DNA: TGCGCCAGCAGCAAACAGGGTTTAGGCACAGATACGCAGTATTTT. Amino acid sequence: CASSKQGLGTDTQYF. V usage is TRBV5-1 and J usage is TRBJ2-3; perhaps TRBD1 as D (6 bases). The V end lost 4 bases, the J end lost 1 base, and 13 bases lay between the germline ends. CDR1 is SGHRS, CDR2 YFSETQ, per germline. This CDR3 spans 15 amino acids.

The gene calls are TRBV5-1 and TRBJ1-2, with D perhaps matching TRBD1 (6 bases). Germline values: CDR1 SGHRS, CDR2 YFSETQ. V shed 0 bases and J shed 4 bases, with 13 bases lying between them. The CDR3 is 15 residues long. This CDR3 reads CASSLEQGLIYGYTF. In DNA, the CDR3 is TGCGCCAGCAGCTTGGAACAGGGCTTAATCTATGGCTACACCTTC.

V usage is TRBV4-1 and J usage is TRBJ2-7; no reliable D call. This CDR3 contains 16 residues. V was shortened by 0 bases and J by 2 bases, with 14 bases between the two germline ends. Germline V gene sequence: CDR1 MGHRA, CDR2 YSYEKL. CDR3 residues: CASSQEEGGYTYEQYF. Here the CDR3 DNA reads TGCGCCAGCAGCCAAGAAGAAGGCGGCTACACCTACGAGCAGTACTTC.

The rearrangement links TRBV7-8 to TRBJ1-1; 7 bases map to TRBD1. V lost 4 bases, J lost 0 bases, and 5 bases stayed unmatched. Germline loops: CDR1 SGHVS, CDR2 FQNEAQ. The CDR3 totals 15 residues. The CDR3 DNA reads TGTGCCAGCAGCTCCCAGGGGGTAATGAACACTGAAGCTTTCTTT. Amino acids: CASSSQGVMNTEAFF.

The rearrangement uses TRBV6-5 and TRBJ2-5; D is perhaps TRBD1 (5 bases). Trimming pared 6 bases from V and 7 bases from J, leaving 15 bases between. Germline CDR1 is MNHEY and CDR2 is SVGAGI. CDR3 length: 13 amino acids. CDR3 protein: CASRGEGELTQYF. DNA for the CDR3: TGTGCCAGCAGAGGAGAAGGGGAATTGACCCAGTACTTC.